This T cell receptor beta chain was obtained from a study of blood T cells in healthy people across ages. Study-level points and caveats: It was not possible, with unsorted PBMCs, to conclusively compare naive and antigen-experienced cells. Unknown CMV status may confound age-related changes in expanded clones.

Comment on this clonotype: The target antigen is unknown.

After removal of 5 bases from V and 2 bases from J, the junction contained 6 bases not matched to a gene. This CDR3 region has 15 residues. Sample-barcoded 5' priming and a J-beta primer mix drove a second PCR of roughly 6 to 12 cycles. TCRdb reprocessed the 5' RACE reads with MiXCR, giving one entry per CDR3 protein. Of over 1,500,000 distinct CDR3 sequences listed, about 50% are singletons. The sample was blood. This chain links TRBV12-3 or TRBV12-4 with TRBJ2-3, with TRBD2 matching over 8 bases. The sequence derives from a woman in her thirties or forties in good health. The chain's CDR3 is CASSHRGGLTDTQYF. The CDR3 DNA sequence: TGTGCCAGCAGTCACCGGGGGGGCCTCACAGATACGCAGTATTTT.